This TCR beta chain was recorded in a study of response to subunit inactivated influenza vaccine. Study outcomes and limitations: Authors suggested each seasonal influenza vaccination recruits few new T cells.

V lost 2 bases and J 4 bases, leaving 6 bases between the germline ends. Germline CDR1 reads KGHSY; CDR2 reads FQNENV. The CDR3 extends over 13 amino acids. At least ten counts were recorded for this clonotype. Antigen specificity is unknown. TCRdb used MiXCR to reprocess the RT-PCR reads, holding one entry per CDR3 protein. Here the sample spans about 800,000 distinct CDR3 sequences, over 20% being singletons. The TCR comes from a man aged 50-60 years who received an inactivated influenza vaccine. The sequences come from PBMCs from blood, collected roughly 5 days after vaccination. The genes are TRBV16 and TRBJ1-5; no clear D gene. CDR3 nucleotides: TGTGCCAGCAGCCAAATGCGAAATCAGCCCCAGCATTTT. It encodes CASSQMRNQPQHF.